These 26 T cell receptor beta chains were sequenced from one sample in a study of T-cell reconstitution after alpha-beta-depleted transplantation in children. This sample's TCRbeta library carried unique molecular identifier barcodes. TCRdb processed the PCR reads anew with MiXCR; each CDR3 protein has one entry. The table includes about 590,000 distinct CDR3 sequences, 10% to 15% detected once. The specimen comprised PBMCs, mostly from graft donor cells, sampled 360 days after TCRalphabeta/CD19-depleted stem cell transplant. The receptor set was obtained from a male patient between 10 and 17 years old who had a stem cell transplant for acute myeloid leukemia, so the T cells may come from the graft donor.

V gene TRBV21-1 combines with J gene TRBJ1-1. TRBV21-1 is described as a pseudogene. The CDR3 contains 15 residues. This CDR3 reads CASSKPPGGRTEAFF. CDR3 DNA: TGTGCCAGCAGCAAACCCCCGGGGGGCCGGACTGAAGCTTTCTTT.

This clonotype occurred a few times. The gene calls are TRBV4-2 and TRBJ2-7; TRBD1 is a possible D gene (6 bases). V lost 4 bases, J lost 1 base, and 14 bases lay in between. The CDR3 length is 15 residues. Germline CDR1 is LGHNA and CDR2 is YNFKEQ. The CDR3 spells CASSPIIQGSYEQYF. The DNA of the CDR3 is TGTGCCAGCAGCCCAATTATACAGGGTTCCTACGAGCAGTACTTC.

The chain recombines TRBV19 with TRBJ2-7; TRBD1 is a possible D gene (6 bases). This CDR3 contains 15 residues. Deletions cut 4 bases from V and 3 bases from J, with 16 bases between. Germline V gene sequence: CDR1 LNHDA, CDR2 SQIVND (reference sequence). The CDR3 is CASSTQGLINYEQYF. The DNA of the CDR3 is TGTGCCAGTAGTACACAGGGATTAATTAACTACGAGCAGTACTTC.

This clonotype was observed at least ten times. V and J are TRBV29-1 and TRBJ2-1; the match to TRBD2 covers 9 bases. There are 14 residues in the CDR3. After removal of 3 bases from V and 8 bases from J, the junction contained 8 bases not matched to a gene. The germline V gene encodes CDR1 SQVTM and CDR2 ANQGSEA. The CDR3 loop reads CSVDPGLARDEQFF. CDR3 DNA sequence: TGCAGCGTTGACCCCGGACTAGCGAGGGATGAGCAGTTCTTC.

The CDR3 coding sequence is TGTGCCAGCAGCTTGATCTCTGGTACCGGGGAGCTGTTTTTT. Translated, it gives CASSLISGTGELFF. V and J are TRBV5-6 and TRBJ2-2; no firm D call. The germline V gene has CDR1 SGHDT and CDR2 YYEEEE. With 1 base removed from V and 5 bases from J, the gap between germline ends came to 9 bases. The CDR3 has 14 residues.

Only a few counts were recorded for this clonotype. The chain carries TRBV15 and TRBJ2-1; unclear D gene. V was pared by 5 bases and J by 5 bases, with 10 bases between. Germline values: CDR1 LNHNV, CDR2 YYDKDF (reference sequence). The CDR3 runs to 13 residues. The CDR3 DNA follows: TGTGCCACCAGCTCCTGGCCACACAATGAGCAGTTCTTC. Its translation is CATSSWPHNEQFF.

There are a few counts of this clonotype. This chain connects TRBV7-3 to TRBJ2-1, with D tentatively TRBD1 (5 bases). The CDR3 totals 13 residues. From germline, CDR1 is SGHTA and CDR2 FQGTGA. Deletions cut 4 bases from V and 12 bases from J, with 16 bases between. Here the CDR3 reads CASSSDRLMAQFF. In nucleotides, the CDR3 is TGTGCCAGCAGCTCCGACAGACTGATGGCGCAGTTCTTC.

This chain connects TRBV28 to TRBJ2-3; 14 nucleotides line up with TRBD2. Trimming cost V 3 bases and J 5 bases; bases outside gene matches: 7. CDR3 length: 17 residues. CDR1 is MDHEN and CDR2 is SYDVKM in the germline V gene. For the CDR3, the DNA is TGTGCCAGCAGTTTTCCGAGACTAGCGGGAGGGGGAGATACGCAGTATTTT. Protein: CASSFPRLAGGGDTQYF.

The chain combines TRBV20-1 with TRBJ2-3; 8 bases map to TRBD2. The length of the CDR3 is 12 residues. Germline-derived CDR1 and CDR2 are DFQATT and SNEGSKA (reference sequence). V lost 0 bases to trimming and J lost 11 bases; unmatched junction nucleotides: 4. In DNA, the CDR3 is TGCAGTGCTAGAGAAGGGACTAGTCGGCAGTATTTT. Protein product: CSAREGTSRQYF.

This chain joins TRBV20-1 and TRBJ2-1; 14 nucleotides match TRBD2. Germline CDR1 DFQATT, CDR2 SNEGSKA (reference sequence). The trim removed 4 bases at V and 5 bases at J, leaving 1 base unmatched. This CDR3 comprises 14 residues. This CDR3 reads CSATGLAGDNEQFF. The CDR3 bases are TGCAGTGCTACGGGACTAGCGGGAGACAATGAGCAGTTCTTC.

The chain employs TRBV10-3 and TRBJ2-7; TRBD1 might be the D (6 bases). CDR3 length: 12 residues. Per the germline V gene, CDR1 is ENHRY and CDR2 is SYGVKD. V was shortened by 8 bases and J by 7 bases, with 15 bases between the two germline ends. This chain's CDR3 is CAIGGRGWEQYF. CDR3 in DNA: TGTGCCATCGGAGGCAGGGGTTGGGAGCAGTACTTC.

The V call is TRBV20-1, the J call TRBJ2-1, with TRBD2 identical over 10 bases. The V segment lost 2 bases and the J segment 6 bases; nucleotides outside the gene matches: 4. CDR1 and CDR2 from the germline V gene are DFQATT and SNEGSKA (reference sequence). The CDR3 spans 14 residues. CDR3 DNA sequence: TGCAGTGCTAGACCGCTAGCGGGAGTCAATGAGCAGTTCTTC. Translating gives CSARPLAGVNEQFF.

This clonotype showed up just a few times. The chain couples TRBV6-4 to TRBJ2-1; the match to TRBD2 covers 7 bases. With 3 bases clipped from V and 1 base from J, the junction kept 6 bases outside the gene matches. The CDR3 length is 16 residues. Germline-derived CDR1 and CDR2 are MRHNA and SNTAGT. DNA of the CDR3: TGTGCCAGCAGTGAATATCCAGCGGGGTCCTACAATGAGCAGTTCTTC. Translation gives CASSEYPAGSYNEQFF.

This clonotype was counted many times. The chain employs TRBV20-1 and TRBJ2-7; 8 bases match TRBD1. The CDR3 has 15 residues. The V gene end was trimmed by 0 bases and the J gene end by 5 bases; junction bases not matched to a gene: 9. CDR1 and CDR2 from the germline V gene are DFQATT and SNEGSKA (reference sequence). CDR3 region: CSARDRRTGKNEQYF. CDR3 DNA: TGCAGTGCTAGAGATCGCCGGACAGGGAAAAACGAGCAGTACTTC.

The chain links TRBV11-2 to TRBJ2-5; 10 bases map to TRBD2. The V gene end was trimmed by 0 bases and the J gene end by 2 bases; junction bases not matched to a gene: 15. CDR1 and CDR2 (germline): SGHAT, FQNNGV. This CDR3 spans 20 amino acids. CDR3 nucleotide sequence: TGTGCCAGCAGCTTAGAAGGTGGGGGACTAGCGCAGGCCACTCAAGAGACCCAGTACTTC. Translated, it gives CASSLEGGGLAQATQETQYF.

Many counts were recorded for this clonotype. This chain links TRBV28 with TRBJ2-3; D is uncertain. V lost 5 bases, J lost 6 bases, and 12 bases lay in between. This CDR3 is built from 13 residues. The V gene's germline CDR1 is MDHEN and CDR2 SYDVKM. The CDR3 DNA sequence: TGTGCCAGCAGTCCCCCGTCTCGCGATACGCAGTATTTT. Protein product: CASSPPSRDTQYF.

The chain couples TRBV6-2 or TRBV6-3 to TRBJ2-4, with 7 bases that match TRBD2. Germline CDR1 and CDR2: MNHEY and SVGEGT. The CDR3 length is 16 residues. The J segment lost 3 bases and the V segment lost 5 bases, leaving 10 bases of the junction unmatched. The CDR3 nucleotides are TGTGCCAGCAGTAATCAAGCGGGATACGGCAAAAACATTCAGTACTTC. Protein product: CASSNQAGYGKNIQYF.

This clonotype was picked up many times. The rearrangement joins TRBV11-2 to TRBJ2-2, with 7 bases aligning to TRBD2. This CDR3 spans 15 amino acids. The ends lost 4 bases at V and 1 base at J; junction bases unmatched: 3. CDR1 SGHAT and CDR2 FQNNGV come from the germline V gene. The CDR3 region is CASSSGTKNTGELFF. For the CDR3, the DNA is TGTGCCAGCAGCTCCGGGACTAAGAACACCGGGGAGCTGTTTTTT.

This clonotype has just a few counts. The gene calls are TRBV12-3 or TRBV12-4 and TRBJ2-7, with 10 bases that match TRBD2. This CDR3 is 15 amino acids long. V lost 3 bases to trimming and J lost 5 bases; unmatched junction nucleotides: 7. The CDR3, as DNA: TGTGCCAGCAGTTTTATCGCTAGCGGGAGCCACGAGCAGTACTTC. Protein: CASSFIASGSHEQYF.

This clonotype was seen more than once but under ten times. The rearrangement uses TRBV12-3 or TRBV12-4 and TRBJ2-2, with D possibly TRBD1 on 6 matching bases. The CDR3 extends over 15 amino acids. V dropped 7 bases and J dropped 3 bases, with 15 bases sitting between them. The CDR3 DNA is TGTGCCAGCATCTCGAGCGACAGGCACACCGGGGAGCTGTTTTTT. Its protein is CASISSDRHTGELFF.

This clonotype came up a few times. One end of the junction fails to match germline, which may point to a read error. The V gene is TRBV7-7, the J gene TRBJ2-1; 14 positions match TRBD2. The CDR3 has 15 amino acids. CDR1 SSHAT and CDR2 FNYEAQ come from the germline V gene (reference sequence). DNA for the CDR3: TGTGCTAGCAGCTTGGGACTAGCGGGGGCCGATGAGCGTTTCTTC. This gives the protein CASSLGLAGADERFF. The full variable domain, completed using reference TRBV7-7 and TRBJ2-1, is GAGVSQSPRYKVTKRGQDVTLRCDPISSHATLYWYQQALGQGPEFLTYFNYEAQPDKSGLPSDRFSAERPEGSISTLTIQRTEQRDSAMYRCASSLGLAGADERFFGPGTRLTVL.

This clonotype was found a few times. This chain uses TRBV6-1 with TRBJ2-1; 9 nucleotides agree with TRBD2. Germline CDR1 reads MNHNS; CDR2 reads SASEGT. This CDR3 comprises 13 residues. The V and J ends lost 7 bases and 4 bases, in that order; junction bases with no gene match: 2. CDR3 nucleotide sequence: TGTGCCAGCACGCGGGAGGGTTACAATGAGCAGTTCTTC. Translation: CASTREGYNEQFF.

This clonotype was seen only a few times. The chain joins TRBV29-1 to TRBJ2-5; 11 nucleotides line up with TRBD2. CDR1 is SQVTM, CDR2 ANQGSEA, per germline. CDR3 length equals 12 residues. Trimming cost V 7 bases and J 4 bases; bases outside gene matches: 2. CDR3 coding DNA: TGCAGCGCCGGACTAGCGGGAGAGACCCAGTACTTC. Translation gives CSAGLAGETQYF.

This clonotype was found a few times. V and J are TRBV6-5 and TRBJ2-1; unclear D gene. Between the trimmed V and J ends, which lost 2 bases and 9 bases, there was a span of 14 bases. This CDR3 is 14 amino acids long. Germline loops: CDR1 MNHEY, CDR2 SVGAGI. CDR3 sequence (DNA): TGTGCCAGCAGTTACGGGCCCCCTAATCCTGAGCAGTTCTTC. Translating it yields CASSYGPPNPEQFF.

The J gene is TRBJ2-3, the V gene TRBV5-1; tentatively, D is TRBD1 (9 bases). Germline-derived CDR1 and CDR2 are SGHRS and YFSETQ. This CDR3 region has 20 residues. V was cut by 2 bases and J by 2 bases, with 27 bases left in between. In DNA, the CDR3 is TGCGCCAGCAGCTTTGACAGGGGGGTCAGGACTAGCACCCTCACAGATACGCAGTATTTT. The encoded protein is CASSFDRGVRTSTLTDTQYF. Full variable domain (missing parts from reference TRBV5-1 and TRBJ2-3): KAGVTQTPRYLIKTRGQQVTLSCSPISGHRSVSWYQQTPGQGLQFLFEYFSETQRNKGNFPGRFSGRQFSNSRSEMNVSTLELGDSALYLCASSFDRGVRTSTLTDTQYFGPGTRLTVL.

This CDR3 is CASSEGLRDRRQETQYF. Written as DNA, the CDR3 is TGTGCCAGCAGTGAGGGTCTCCGGGACAGACGACAAGAGACCCAGTACTTC. J is TRBJ2-5 and V is TRBV6-1; TRBD1 aligns across 7 bases. With 3 bases clipped from V and 2 bases from J, the junction kept 12 bases outside the gene matches. This CDR3 spans 17 amino acids. Per the germline V gene, CDR1 is MNHNS and CDR2 is SASEGT.